Presented here are 29 T cell receptor beta chains from one specimen sequenced in a study of T cells expressing NK-cell markers. TCRdb derives one entry per CDR3 protein from the 5' RACE reads, leaving out DNA. The sample features a few hundred thousand distinct CDR3 sequences, with roughly 3.6% in its top ten. The sample taken for sequencing was blood T cells: a sorted CD56 or NKG2C T cell subset, CD4+ or CD8+ T cells, or bulk PBMC T cells (not recorded which). The receptor source for this set is a man aged 18 to 30 in good health.

CDR3 loop: CASWPRPGTDTQYF. V and J are TRBV28 and TRBJ2-3. The length of the CDR3 is 14 residues. The germline CDR1 and CDR2 sequences are MDHEN and SYDVKM.

The genes are TRBV6-6 and TRBJ2-7; the TCRdb D gene call, TRBD2, has no DNA to confirm it. Looked up from germline, CDR1 is MNHNY and CDR2 is SVGAGI (reference sequence). This CDR3 has 13 amino acids. CDR3 loop: CASLTSPTYEQYF.

This chain uses TRBV11-2 with TRBJ2-1; TCRdb's D call, TRBD2, is unchecked because there is no DNA. The CDR3 totals 16 residues. Germline lookup yields CDR1 SGHAT and CDR2 FQNNGV. CDR3: CASSPGSGRNHNEQFF.

This chain links TRBV12-3 or TRBV12-4 with TRBJ2-3; the D call from TCRdb, TRBD1, cannot be confirmed without DNA. The CDR3 loop spans 13 amino acids. The CDR3 here is CASRTTGGQTQYF.

The chain uses TRBV7-3 and TRBJ2-1; absent DNA, TCRdb's TRBD1 call cannot be checked. The length of the CDR3 is 14 residues. Germline V gives CDR1 SGHTA, CDR2 FQGTGA. The CDR3 loop is CASSFRAGHNEQFF.

The chain carries TRBV20-1 and TRBJ2-7; as DNA is missing, the TRBD2 call by TCRdb cannot be tested. From germline, CDR1 is DFQATT and CDR2 SNEGSKA (reference sequence). The CDR3 sequence is 16 residues long. CDR3 sequence reads: CSADGTSGRKRGEQYF.

V and J are TRBV24-1 and TRBJ2-6; TCRdb proposes TRBD1, but this gene call is untestable without DNA. In germline, CDR1 is KGHDR, CDR2 SFDVKD. This CDR3 comprises 18 residues. CDR3 residues: CATSGGKGARLGANVLTF.

The rearrangement uses TRBV6-2 or TRBV6-3 and TRBJ2-1; TCRdb selects TRBD2, and the lack of DNA leaves this call unchecked. The germline V gene has CDR1 MNHEY and CDR2 SVGEGT. CDR3 size: 17 residues. This CDR3 is CASSYSTAREGRWEQFF.

The chain links TRBV6-2 or TRBV6-3 to TRBJ2-1; TCRdb's assignment of TRBD2 cannot be checked, as there is no DNA. CDR3 length: 14 residues. Per the germline V gene, CDR1 is MNHEY and CDR2 is SVGEGT. This CDR3 reads CASSYETREDRLFF.

J is TRBJ1-3 and V is TRBV5-1. Germline CDR1 reads SGHRS; CDR2 reads YFSETQ. This CDR3 has 13 residues. The CDR3 sequence: CASSSPSGNTIYF.

The genes are TRBV5-1 and TRBJ2-5. The CDR3 runs 13 residues. Germline CDR1 is SGHRS and CDR2 is YFSETQ. The CDR3 sequence: CASTVTHEETQYF. Full variable domain (missing parts from reference TRBV5-1 and TRBJ2-5): KAGVTQTPRYLIKTRGQQVTLSCSPISGHRSVSWYQQTPGQGLQFLFEYFSETQRNKGNFPGRFSGRQFSNSRSEMNVSTLELGDSALYLCASTVTHEETQYFGPGTRLLVL.

The chain joins TRBV25-1 to TRBJ2-2; without DNA, the TCRdb call of TRBD2 cannot be checked. Looked up from germline, CDR1 is MGHDK and CDR2 is SYGVNS. The CDR3 spans 15 residues. CDR3 in amino acids: CASSGLAGVGGELFF.

V usage is TRBV4-1 and J usage is TRBJ1-1. The CDR3 spans 14 residues. Germline-derived CDR1 and CDR2 are MGHRA and YSYEKL. The chain's CDR3 is CASSQTDIDTEAFF.

The chain has TRBV10-3 and TRBJ1-1; TCRdb's assignment of TRBD1 cannot be checked, as there is no DNA. CDR1 is ENHRY, CDR2 SYGVKD, per germline. The length of the CDR3 is 16 residues. The CDR3 reads CAISDLSGTGSTEAFF.

The CDR3 reads CASSLHGTGNTEAFF. This rearrangement joins TRBV6-1 to TRBJ1-1; TCRdb's assignment of TRBD1 cannot be checked, as there is no DNA. The CDR3 sequence is 15 residues long. The germline gives CDR1 MNHNS, CDR2 SASEGT.

The chain links TRBV12-3 or TRBV12-4 to TRBJ2-1; TCRdb's D call, TRBD1, is unchecked because there is no DNA. The CDR3 covers 17 residues. Here the CDR3 reads CASRDGQGLHSYNEQFF.

The genes are TRBV25-1 and TRBJ1-1; with no DNA, the TCRdb D assignment of TRBD1 cannot be verified. Germline CDR1 reads MGHDK; CDR2 reads SYGVNS. The CDR3 totals 17 residues. CDR3 sequence reads: CASSELTLGGRNTEAFF.

The rearrangement links TRBV20-1 to TRBJ2-7; the TRBD1 assignment by TCRdb is unverifiable without DNA. Looked up from germline, CDR1 is DFQATT and CDR2 is SNEGSKA (reference sequence). The CDR3 consists of 12 residues. The CDR3 region is CSAREGASEQYF.

This chain links TRBV5-8 with TRBJ2-1; TCRdb designates TRBD2, a call that cannot be tested without DNA. CDR1 is SGHTS and CDR2 is YDEGEE in the germline V gene. The CDR3 extends over 17 amino acids. CDR3 protein: CASSLTVTSGSDNEQFF.

The rearrangement links TRBV20-1 to TRBJ1-5; the D call from TCRdb, TRBD1, cannot be confirmed without DNA. CDR3 length equals 14 residues. Germline-derived CDR1 and CDR2 are DFQATT and SNEGSKA (reference sequence). The chain's CDR3 is CSATVGRYNQPQHF.

V and J are TRBV4-2 and TRBJ2-2. Germline V CDR1 and CDR2: LGHNA, YNFKEQ. The CDR3 covers 16 residues. The CDR3 spells CASSQVLSRRGGELFF.

The gene calls are TRBV12-3 or TRBV12-4 and TRBJ2-3. CDR3 length equals 16 residues. The CDR3 sequence is CASSLRTSSGTDTQYF.

The V and J genes are TRBV3-1 and TRBJ2-2; TCRdb proposes TRBD1, but this gene call is untestable without DNA. CDR1 is LGHDT and CDR2 is YNNKEL in the germline V gene (reference sequence). There are 16 residues in the CDR3. The CDR3 is CASSRAVTSYTGELFF.

The chain employs TRBV5-6 and TRBJ2-1; without DNA, the TCRdb call of TRBD2 cannot be checked. This CDR3 has 14 amino acids. Germline V gene lookup returns CDR1 SGHDT and CDR2 YYEEEE. This CDR3 reads CASSSKPLGNEQFF.

This rearrangement joins TRBV7-3 to TRBJ2-7; TCRdb gives TRBD2 as the D gene, but with no DNA this cannot be confirmed. Germline V gives CDR1 SGHTA, CDR2 FQGTGA. The length of the CDR3 is 15 residues. The CDR3 here is CASSPAGGGSYEQYF.

The chain employs TRBV5-5 and TRBJ2-1. Germline V gene data show CDR1 as SGHKS and CDR2 as YYEKEE (reference sequence). There are 14 residues in the CDR3. CDR3 sequence reads: CASSFLSGYNEQFF.

This chain joins TRBV5-4 and TRBJ1-1. The CDR3 extends over 14 amino acids. CDR1 SGHNT and CDR2 YYREEE come from the germline V gene (reference sequence). CDR3 sequence: CASSLARSNTEAFF.

The rearrangement uses TRBV24-1 and TRBJ2-5. Germline values: CDR1 KGHDR, CDR2 SFDVKD. This CDR3 spans 12 amino acids. The CDR3 is CATSDSGVIQYF.

The V call is TRBV3-1, the J call TRBJ1-2; lacking DNA, the TRBD1 call made by TCRdb goes unchecked. The V gene's germline CDR1 is LGHDT and CDR2 YNNKEL (reference sequence). The CDR3 covers 13 residues. The CDR3 reads CASSPGAPDGYTF.